This is a list of T cell receptor beta chains from one sample in a study of T cell repertoires in cytomegalovirus infection. Their recognized antigens are unknown. In TCRdb, the reads were re-called with MiXCR into one record per CDR3 protein. The table lists fewer than 1,000,000 distinct CDR3 sequences, more than 25% of them singletons. The input for sequencing was cultured CD8+ T cells from PBMCs, taken from culture after CMV antigen stimulation. The receptors were sampled from a human donor in good health (CMV status not recorded). Some clones in this sample may be carry-over from other donors' samples. CDR3s leave out the opening cysteine and the closing phenylalanine or tryptophan. A D gene is named only where the DNA matches it firmly.

cdr3_aa d_call j_call v_call
ASTATGGYREPQH TRBD1 TRBJ1-5 TRBV19
ASSFRDGQETQY - TRBJ2-5 TRBV5-6
ASSSNETSGGLGETQY TRBD2 TRBJ2-5 TRBV7-3
ASRPGTGTETQY TRBD1 TRBJ2-5 TRBV27
ASSARVNPYEQY - TRBJ2-7 TRBV6-6
ATSDELSEAYNEQF - TRBJ2-1 TRBV24-1
ASPDGTGPQY TRBD1 TRBJ2-7 TRBV2
ASSEDWGNGNYGYT - TRBJ1-2 TRBV6-1
ASSLTSQETQY - TRBJ2-5 TRBV11-3
ASSSSVARDTEAF - TRBJ1-1 TRBV7-9
ASSPRSWSNQPQH - TRBJ1-5 TRBV27
ASSFGSGRGDQETQY TRBD2 TRBJ2-5 TRBV7-9
ASTGGGENTIY - TRBJ1-3 TRBV7-9
ASSPGTGGRGYT TRBD1 TRBJ1-2 TRBV7-6
SSDGGQDTQY - TRBJ2-3 TRBV20-1
ATSRESSGGTDTQY TRBD2 TRBJ2-3 TRBV15
ASSSLGSGTEAF - TRBJ1-1 TRBV6-1
ASSAQMDSYNEQF - TRBJ2-1 TRBV27
ASSYLGQNQPQH - TRBJ1-5 TRBV6-5
ASSYSEPSGANVLT - TRBJ2-6 TRBV6-6
ASSSGEPYEQY - TRBJ2-7 TRBV7-6
SAKPGTGYGYT TRBD1 TRBJ1-2 TRBV20-1
ASISRAEITEAF - TRBJ1-1 TRBV6-2/TRBV6-3
ASSYLAGVSETQY TRBD2 TRBJ2-5 TRBV2
ASSSQRTGRTEAF - TRBJ1-1 TRBV28
ASSLPEDNEQF - TRBJ2-1 TRBV5-6
ASSLDSQPPQH - TRBJ1-5 TRBV28
ASSLLSSGGIYEQY TRBD2 TRBJ2-7 TRBV5-6
ATSRGFKREWDNEQF TRBD2 TRBJ2-1 TRBV15
ASSPRYTGYGYT - TRBJ1-2 TRBV14
ASSESVGGWRAEAF - TRBJ1-1 TRBV5-1
ASSYSTGGKNIQY TRBD1 TRBJ2-4 TRBV6-6
ASSLTGGSYTEAF TRBD1 TRBJ1-1 TRBV5-1
DSSLGGYNEQF - TRBJ2-1 TRBV11-3
ASSLGPPTTDTQY - TRBJ2-3 TRBV27
ASSGKGVIGYT - TRBJ1-2 TRBV27
ASSERSGTRRSYYEQY TRBD2 TRBJ2-7 TRBV6-1
ASSVAPAMGTEAF - TRBJ1-1 TRBV9
ASSYSDSPNEKLF - TRBJ1-4 TRBV6-5
ASRAGGPHSPLH TRBD1 TRBJ1-6 TRBV6-1
AIAGGANVLT - TRBJ2-6 TRBV6-2/TRBV6-3
ASSFRSSYEQY - TRBJ2-7 TRBV7-6
ASADTGLAKAGELF - TRBJ2-2 TRBV7-6
ASNGTVGLKGLF TRBD1 TRBJ1-4 TRBV6-6
ASTELWDSLAF TRBD1 TRBJ1-1 TRBV28
ASSPGHLNQPQH - TRBJ1-5 TRBV7-9
ASSIEARTDTQY - TRBJ2-3 TRBV3-1